A single sample is the source of the 2 T cell receptor beta chains below, sequenced in a study of blood T cell repertoires in COVID-19. Repertoires were generated with immunoSEQ multiplex PCR, while TCRdb's copy carries only in-frame clones and drops some. The sample carries 69,000 or so clones, roughly 80% recorded once. Material for sequencing was peripheral blood. The source is a woman aged 80 or over with acute or convalescent COVID-19.

This clone has only a few counts. The rearrangement joins TRBV2 to TRBJ2-5; a weak D match, TRBD2 (5 bases). The germline CDR1 and CDR2 sequences are SNHLY and FYNNEI. This CDR3 has 13 amino acids. V was clipped by 7 bases and J by 5 bases, with 14 bases between them. This CDR3 reads CASNGKFVETQYF. In nucleotides, the CDR3 is TGTGCCAGCAACGGGAAGTTTGTGGAGACCCAGTACTTC.

This chain links TRBV30 with TRBJ2-3, with 12 bases matching TRBD2. Per germline, CDR1 GTSNPN and CDR2 SVGIG (reference sequence). The V gene end was trimmed by 1 base and the J gene end by 6 bases; junction bases not matched to a gene: 8. CDR3 length equals 16 residues. The CDR3 region has the DNA TGTGCCTGGAGTGATGGTTCTAGCGGGGGGGTGGATACGCAGTATTTT. Translated: CAWSDGSSGGVDTQYF.